These 4 T cell receptor beta chains originate from one sample sequenced in a study of T cells after yellow fever vaccination (dated by TCRdb to the late 2010s). Library prep was done by 5' RACE. TCRdb records Illumina HiSeq 2500 as the sequencer. Clones were called with MiXCR by TCRdb after fastp trimmed the public reads at Q25, and only in-frame beta chains were retained. Each entry merges the rows of one CDR3 protein and shows their most common DNA and genes. This sample gives fewer than 650,000 distinct CDR3 sequences in total; around a fifth of them show up just once. The top ten clonotypes cover 15% to 20% of the sample. The sample's treatment or condition label, in plain terms: live attenuated yellow fever vaccine strain. Sequenced material: PBMCs, taken around 3 weeks after the first yellow fever vaccination. The receptors were gathered from a man aged 18 to 30 who received the YFV17D yellow fever vaccine.

This chain connects TRBV29-1 to TRBJ2-3, with D maybe TRBD1 (6 bases). The CDR3 sequence is 12 residues long. The germline V gene has CDR1 SQVTM and CDR2 ANQGSEA. V was cut by 3 bases and J by 4 bases, with 8 bases left in between. The CDR3 is CSVDRGPDTQYF. The CDR3 DNA is TGCAGCGTTGACAGGGGTCCAGATACGCAGTATTTT.

This clonotype turned up a few times. The chain uses TRBV3-1 and TRBJ2-5, with no clear D. This CDR3 has 13 residues. Per germline, CDR1 LGHDT and CDR2 YNNKEL (reference sequence). V gave up 2 bases and J gave up 2 bases, with 6 bases separating them. CDR3 sequence reads: CASSQLTQETQYF. The CDR3 nucleotides read TGTGCCAGCAGCCAACTAACTCAAGAGACCCAGTACTTC.

This clonotype was recorded at least ten times. This sequence joins TRBV5-1 and TRBJ2-2, with 7 bases identical to TRBD2. CDR3 length equals 16 residues. The trim removed 4 bases at V and 6 bases at J, leaving 12 bases unmatched. Germline CDR1 and CDR2: SGHRS and YFSETQ. CDR3 amino acids: CASSPQLAWSAGELFF. CDR3 bases: TGCGCCAGCAGCCCGCAACTAGCGTGGTCGGCCGGGGAGCTGTTTTTT.

In this sample, this clonotype turned up a few times. The chain recombines TRBV7-9 with TRBJ1-6, with a weak D call TRBD1 (5 bases). The CDR3 length is 16 residues. Trimming stripped 0 bases from V and 10 bases from J, with 16 bases between. CDR1 is SEHNR and CDR2 is FQNEAQ in the germline V gene (reference sequence). CDR3 sequence reads: CASSLADRGPRSPLHF. The CDR3 DNA reads TGTGCCAGCAGCTTAGCGGATCGGGGACCGAGGTCACCCCTCCACTTT.